The rows below give T cell receptor beta chains drawn from one sample of a study of radiation and T cells in renal cell carcinoma. Only in-frame clones appear in the TCRdb table, and some are missing; sequencing was by immunoSEQ multiplex PCR. The table has around 64,000 clones, over 70% seen once; the top ten hold 7.3%. The sample consisted of blood, taken from a patient whose treatment included radiotherapy and nephrectomy. The receptors stem from a man aged 55 to 69 with renal cell carcinoma. Both conserved end residues are part of each CDR3. The D gene is left open where the match is weak. Only part of the rows carry a size: once, few, many, or a class if the clone is expanded.

j_call: TRBJ2-1; clone_size: -; v_call: TRBV11-3; d_call: -; cdr3_nt: TGTGCCAGCAGCTTAGGCCTAGCCAATGAGCAGTTCTTC; cdr3_aa: CASSLGLANEQFF
j_call: TRBJ2-2; clone_size: -; v_call: TRBV19; d_call: -; cdr3_nt: TGTGCCAGTAATCATCGTTGGGACTTTGGGACCGGGGAGCTGTTTTTT; cdr3_aa: CASNHRWDFGTGELFF
j_call: TRBJ1-2; clone_size: -; v_call: TRBV29-1; d_call: -; cdr3_nt: TGCAGCGTTGAGAGCGGCGGAGGTTATGGCTACACCTTC; cdr3_aa: CSVESGGGYGYTF
j_call: TRBJ2-1; clone_size: -; v_call: TRBV5-5; d_call: TRBD2; cdr3_nt: TGTGCCAGCAGCTTGGCGTGGCGGGGGGGCCACAATGAGCAGTTCTTC; cdr3_aa: CASSLAWRGGHNEQFF
j_call: TRBJ1-3; clone_size: -; v_call: TRBV29-1; d_call: -; cdr3_nt: TGCAGCGCCGCTGGGGAGGGCAGGGAGCATTTCACTGGAAACACCATATATTTT; cdr3_aa: CSAAGEGREHFTGNTIYF
j_call: TRBJ1-1; clone_size: -; v_call: TRBV11-1; d_call: TRBD1; cdr3_nt: TGTGCCAGCAGCATTGGAAGTGCAGGGGGCACTGAAGCTTTCTTT; cdr3_aa: CASSIGSAGGTEAFF
j_call: TRBJ1-3; clone_size: once; v_call: TRBV19; d_call: -; cdr3_nt: TGTGCCAGTACCGCCCAGGGCCGTGGAAACACCATATATTTT; cdr3_aa: CASTAQGRGNTIYF
j_call: TRBJ1-1; clone_size: once; v_call: TRBV7-2; d_call: -; cdr3_nt: TGTGCCAGCAGCTTAGTGCCCGGAACTGAAGCTTTCTTT; cdr3_aa: CASSLVPGTEAFF
j_call: TRBJ2-3; clone_size: -; v_call: TRBV15; d_call: -; cdr3_nt: TGTGCCACCAGCAGGTCGCCAGGGGCAGATACGCAGTATTTT; cdr3_aa: CATSRSPGADTQYF
j_call: TRBJ2-3; clone_size: -; v_call: TRBV7-3; d_call: -; cdr3_nt: TGTGCCAGCAGCTTGGGGGCGGGAGCTAGCACAGATACGCAGTATTTT; cdr3_aa: CASSLGAGASTDTQYF
j_call: TRBJ1-1; clone_size: -; v_call: TRBV5-1; d_call: -; cdr3_nt: TGCGCCAGCAGCTCCCGGACAGTGAACACTGAAGCTTTCTTT; cdr3_aa: CASSSRTVNTEAFF
j_call: TRBJ1-1; clone_size: -; v_call: TRBV7-8; d_call: -; cdr3_nt: TGTGCCAGCAGCTTACAGGGGACGGGCGCTGAAGCTTTCTTT; cdr3_aa: CASSLQGTGAEAFF
j_call: TRBJ2-7; clone_size: -; v_call: TRBV30; d_call: TRBD1; cdr3_nt: TGTGCCTTGGACAGGGGAGGTTACGAGCAGTACTTC; cdr3_aa: CALDRGGYEQYF
j_call: TRBJ2-2; clone_size: -; v_call: TRBV5-6; d_call: -; cdr3_nt: TGTGCCAGCAGCTTGGAGATAGGCTATAACACCGGGGAGCTGTTTTTT; cdr3_aa: CASSLEIGYNTGELFF
j_call: TRBJ2-2; clone_size: -; v_call: TRBV30; d_call: -; cdr3_nt: TGTGCCTGGAGGCCCGGGACCGGGGGAAGGGAGCTGTTTTTT; cdr3_aa: CAWRPGTGGRELFF
j_call: TRBJ2-7; clone_size: -; v_call: TRBV2; d_call: TRBD2; cdr3_nt: TGTGCCAGCGTACTTAGCGGGGGGTTACCCGAGCAGTACTTC; cdr3_aa: CASVLSGGLPEQYF
j_call: TRBJ1-1; clone_size: -; v_call: TRBV27; d_call: -; cdr3_nt: TGTGCCAGCTCCTGGGCGGGAGACACTGAAGCTTTCTTT; cdr3_aa: CASSWAGDTEAFF
j_call: TRBJ1-1; clone_size: -; v_call: TRBV10-3; d_call: -; cdr3_nt: TGTGCCATCAGGGCGGATGTAACAGTAGGAAACACTGAAGCTTTCTTT; cdr3_aa: CAIRADVTVGNTEAFF
j_call: TRBJ2-3; clone_size: -; v_call: TRBV9; d_call: -; cdr3_nt: TGTGCCAGCGGCGATCCAGATACGCAGTATTTT; cdr3_aa: CASGDPDTQYF
j_call: TRBJ1-1; clone_size: few; v_call: TRBV30; d_call: -; cdr3_nt: TGTGCCTGGAGTGTACAAGGGATTGAAGCTTTCTTT; cdr3_aa: CAWSVQGIEAFF
j_call: TRBJ1-5; clone_size: -; v_call: TRBV19; d_call: TRBD1; cdr3_nt: TGTGCCAGTAGCCAGGGGGCATCTCAGCCCCAGCATTTT; cdr3_aa: CASSQGASQPQHF
j_call: TRBJ2-5; clone_size: -; v_call: TRBV11-2; d_call: TRBD2; cdr3_nt: TGTGCCAGCAGCTTAGACCCCCGGGGGGTGGGTGAGACCCAGTACTTC; cdr3_aa: CASSLDPRGVGETQYF
j_call: TRBJ1-2; clone_size: -; v_call: TRBV19; d_call: TRBD1; cdr3_nt: TGTGCCAGTAGGGCCGAAGACAGGGTTGACTATGGCTACACCTTC; cdr3_aa: CASRAEDRVDYGYTF
j_call: TRBJ2-3; clone_size: -; v_call: TRBV7-3; d_call: TRBD2; cdr3_nt: TGTGCCAGCAGCCCCCAAGCGGGAGACACAGATACGCAGTATTTT; cdr3_aa: CASSPQAGDTDTQYF
j_call: TRBJ2-1; clone_size: -; v_call: TRBV9; d_call: -; cdr3_nt: TGTGCCAGCAGCATTTGGGACGTCTCCAATGAGCAGTTCTTC; cdr3_aa: CASSIWDVSNEQFF
j_call: TRBJ2-1; clone_size: -; v_call: TRBV11-3; d_call: TRBD2; cdr3_nt: TGTGCCAGCAGCTTCGGGGGAGGGCAGTATGAGCAGTTCTTC; cdr3_aa: CASSFGGGQYEQFF
j_call: TRBJ1-5; clone_size: few; v_call: TRBV2; d_call: -; cdr3_nt: TGTGCCAGCAGTGAAGCGGTGGGGAACGTAGAGCCCCAGCATTTT; cdr3_aa: CASSEAVGNVEPQHF
j_call: TRBJ1-6; clone_size: -; v_call: TRBV6-5; d_call: -; cdr3_nt: TGTGCCAGCACCTCTAGCTCCTATAATTCACCCCTCCACTTT; cdr3_aa: CASTSSSYNSPLHF
j_call: TRBJ2-1; clone_size: -; v_call: TRBV29-1; d_call: -; cdr3_nt: TGCAGCGTTGATAGGGTAGCACCGAGCTCCTACAATGAGCAGTTCTTC; cdr3_aa: CSVDRVAPSSYNEQFF
j_call: TRBJ2-3; clone_size: few; v_call: TRBV6-6; d_call: TRBD1; cdr3_nt: TGTGCCAGCAGAAGCCGGGACAGGGGCACAGATACGCAGTATTTT; cdr3_aa: CASRSRDRGTDTQYF
j_call: TRBJ1-5; clone_size: -; v_call: TRBV6-6; d_call: -; cdr3_nt: TGTGCCAGCAGTTACCAGGTCCGGGATCAGCCCCAGCATTTT; cdr3_aa: CASSYQVRDQPQHF
j_call: TRBJ2-1; clone_size: -; v_call: TRBV19; d_call: TRBD2; cdr3_nt: TGTGCCAGTAGTGGGATAGCGGGAGGGGTCTACAATGAGCAGTTCTTC; cdr3_aa: CASSGIAGGVYNEQFF
j_call: TRBJ2-2; clone_size: -; v_call: TRBV19; d_call: -; cdr3_nt: TGTGCCAGTAGTATCCGGGACGGCACCACCGGGGAGCTGTTTTTT; cdr3_aa: CASSIRDGTTGELFF
j_call: TRBJ1-1; clone_size: few; v_call: TRBV19; d_call: -; cdr3_nt: TGTGCCAGTAAATTGATAACGAACACTGAAGCTTTCTTT; cdr3_aa: CASKLITNTEAFF
j_call: TRBJ1-5; clone_size: -; v_call: TRBV11-2; d_call: -; cdr3_nt: TGTGCCAGCAGCTCCCAATCTAGCAATCAGCCCCAGCATTTT; cdr3_aa: CASSSQSSNQPQHF
j_call: TRBJ2-5; clone_size: once; v_call: TRBV5-6; d_call: -; cdr3_nt: TGTGCCAGCAGCGCCGGGACAATGGAGACCCAGTACTTC; cdr3_aa: CASSAGTMETQYF
j_call: TRBJ2-3; clone_size: -; v_call: TRBV7-2; d_call: TRBD2; cdr3_nt: TGTGCCAGCAGCATACTAGCGGGGGGGAAGGATACGCAGTATTTT; cdr3_aa: CASSILAGGKDTQYF
j_call: TRBJ1-2; clone_size: -; v_call: TRBV5-6; d_call: -; cdr3_nt: TGTGCCAGCAGGAGGGGGGGTGCCAGCCGGAACTATGGCTACACCTTC; cdr3_aa: CASRRGGASRNYGYTF
j_call: TRBJ2-3; clone_size: -; v_call: TRBV6-1; d_call: TRBD2; cdr3_nt: TGTGCCAGCAGTGTTACACTAGCGGGGTCTAGCACAGATACGCAGTATTTT; cdr3_aa: CASSVTLAGSSTDTQYF
j_call: TRBJ2-5; clone_size: once; v_call: TRBV10-3; d_call: TRBD1; cdr3_nt: TGTGCCATCAGAAAGACCCAGGGACAGGAGACCCAGTACTTC; cdr3_aa: CAIRKTQGQETQYF
j_call: TRBJ1-1; clone_size: -; v_call: TRBV6-1; d_call: -; cdr3_nt: TGTGCCAGCAGTGAAGCGCTTTTGGACTATCGAGCTTTCTTT; cdr3_aa: CASSEALLDYRAFF
j_call: TRBJ2-7; clone_size: -; v_call: TRBV7-8; d_call: TRBD1; cdr3_nt: TGTGCCAGCAGCTTAGTCTTAGGCCAGGGGGTACCTTACGAGCAGTACTTC; cdr3_aa: CASSLVLGQGVPYEQYF
j_call: TRBJ1-1; clone_size: few; v_call: TRBV4-3; d_call: TRBD1; cdr3_nt: TGCGCCAGCAGCCAAGCCGGACAGGGGGTGGCTTTCTTT; cdr3_aa: CASSQAGQGVAFF
j_call: TRBJ1-1; clone_size: few; v_call: TRBV7-9; d_call: -; cdr3_nt: TGTGCCAGCAGCTTAGAGATGAACACTGAAGCTTTCTTT; cdr3_aa: CASSLEMNTEAFF
j_call: TRBJ2-1; clone_size: -; v_call: TRBV7-9; d_call: -; cdr3_nt: TGTGCCAGCAGCCCCGGGTTTGGAGGGACGGTCGATGAGCAGTTCTTC; cdr3_aa: CASSPGFGGTVDEQFF
j_call: TRBJ1-1; clone_size: -; v_call: TRBV20-1; d_call: -; cdr3_nt: TGCAGTGGTTCAGTGAACACTGAAGCTTTCTTT; cdr3_aa: CSGSVNTEAFF
j_call: TRBJ2-1; clone_size: -; v_call: TRBV19; d_call: -; cdr3_nt: TGTGCCAGTAGTCCTCGATGGGCAGGGACCTACAATGAGCAGTTCTTC; cdr3_aa: CASSPRWAGTYNEQFF
j_call: TRBJ1-2; clone_size: -; v_call: TRBV7-3; d_call: -; cdr3_nt: TGTGCCAGCAGTCTAACAGCCGAGGGGATCGGCGGCTACACCTTC; cdr3_aa: CASSLTAEGIGGYTF
j_call: TRBJ1-1; clone_size: -; v_call: TRBV27; d_call: -; cdr3_nt: TGTGCCAGCAGTTTATCAGGTCCGGACACTGAAGCTTTCTTT; cdr3_aa: CASSLSGPDTEAFF
j_call: TRBJ2-2; clone_size: -; v_call: TRBV6-1; d_call: -; cdr3_nt: TGTGCCAGCAGTCCTACCGTCACCGGGGAGCTGTTTTTT; cdr3_aa: CASSPTVTGELFF
j_call: TRBJ2-3; clone_size: -; v_call: TRBV9; d_call: -; cdr3_nt: TGTGCCAGCAGCGTAGACGGCTACCAGAATACGCAGTATTTT; cdr3_aa: CASSVDGYQNTQYF
j_call: TRBJ2-4; clone_size: -; v_call: TRBV19; d_call: TRBD2; cdr3_nt: TGTGCCAGTAGTATAGATCCAGCGGGGGCACTGGGCAAAAACATTCAGTACTTC; cdr3_aa: CASSIDPAGALGKNIQYF
j_call: TRBJ1-3; clone_size: -; v_call: TRBV12-5; d_call: -; cdr3_nt: TGTGCTAGTGGTTCACCCAGGGCGGTTGGAAACACCATATATTTT; cdr3_aa: CASGSPRAVGNTIYF
j_call: TRBJ1-1; clone_size: -; v_call: TRBV18; d_call: -; cdr3_nt: TGTGCCACCTCGAACACTGAAGCTTTCTTT; cdr3_aa: CATSNTEAFF
j_call: TRBJ1-5; clone_size: few; v_call: TRBV19; d_call: -; cdr3_nt: TGTGCCAGTAGTATCCAACCCCAGCCCCAGCATTTT; cdr3_aa: CASSIQPQPQHF
j_call: TRBJ2-1; clone_size: few; v_call: TRBV7-9; d_call: TRBD2; cdr3_nt: TGTGCCAGCAGCGCGACTAGCGGGAGAAGGAATGAGCAGTTCTTC; cdr3_aa: CASSATSGRRNEQFF
j_call: TRBJ2-5; clone_size: -; v_call: TRBV5-4; d_call: -; cdr3_nt: TGTGCCAGCAGCTTGGGTTTCCGAGAGACCCAGTACTTC; cdr3_aa: CASSLGFRETQYF